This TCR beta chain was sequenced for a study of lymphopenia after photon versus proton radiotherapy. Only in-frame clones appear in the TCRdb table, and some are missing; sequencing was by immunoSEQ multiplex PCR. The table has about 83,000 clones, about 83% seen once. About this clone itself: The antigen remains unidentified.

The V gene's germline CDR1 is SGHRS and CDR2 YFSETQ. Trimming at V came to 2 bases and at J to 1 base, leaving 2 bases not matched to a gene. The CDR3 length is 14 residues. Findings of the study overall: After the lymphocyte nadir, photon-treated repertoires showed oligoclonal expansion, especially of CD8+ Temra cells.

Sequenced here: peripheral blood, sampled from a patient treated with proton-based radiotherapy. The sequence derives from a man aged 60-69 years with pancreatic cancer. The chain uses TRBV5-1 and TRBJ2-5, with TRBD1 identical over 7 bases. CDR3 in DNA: TGCGCCAGCAGCTTTAACAGGGGCCAAGAGACCCAGTACTTC. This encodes CASSFNRGQETQYF. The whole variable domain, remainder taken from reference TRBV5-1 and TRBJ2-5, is KAGVTQTPRYLIKTRGQQVTLSCSPISGHRSVSWYQQTPGQGLQFLFEYFSETQRNKGNFPGRFSGRQFSNSRSEMNVSTLELGDSALYLCASSFNRGQETQYFGPGTRLLVL.